Reported below is one T cell receptor beta chain. Its specificity is unknown. One entry per CDR3 protein, called by TCRdb with MiXCR from the PCR reads. This table has 7,500 to 10,000 distinct CDR3 sequences, roughly 14% appearing once. The sample is drawn from a study of molecular identifiers for immune sequencing clone quantification. Study-wide results and caveats: Clones above 20 RNA copies contained over 97% of effector molecules and under 1% of naive molecules.

The CD8+CD4-CCR7+CD45RA+ phenotype defined the sorted naive CD8 T cells. V gave up 5 bases and J gave up 2 bases, with 13 bases separating them. The germline gives CDR1 MNHNS, CDR2 SASEGT. The CDR3 is 15 residues long. This clonotype was obtained from a human donor in good health. Some libraries in this study had Jurkat cell RNA spiked in. The source material was naive CD8+ T cells from blood, with Jurkat cell RNA spiked in. Subset reported: FACS-sorted CD8+CD4-CCR7+CD45RA+ naive T cells. The rearrangement uses TRBV6-1 and TRBJ1-5, with D maybe TRBD1 (6 bases). The CDR3 sequence is CASSPTGDGNQPQHF. As DNA, the CDR3 is TGTGCCAGCAGTCCGACAGGAGATGGCAATCAGCCCCAGCATTTT.